This T cell receptor beta chain appears in the sequencing data of a study of cytomegalovirus exposure and HLA in healthy donors. Whole-study context: Previous work identified roughly 120 million unique TCR beta sequences from 150 million to 200 million T cells.

Every donor was a healthy person donating bone marrow. A single count supports this clone. Primers: 60 Vbeta forward and 13 Jbeta reverse. TCRdb's table, derived via immunoSEQ multiplex PCR, lists solely in-frame clones and lacks some. The table has 120,000 to 150,000 clones, around 85% seen once; the top ten hold under 4.5%. In germline, CDR1 is SEHNR, CDR2 FQNEAQ (reference sequence). CDR3 length equals 13 residues. V lost 3 bases to trimming and J lost 3 bases; unmatched junction nucleotides: 0. The sequenced material came from PBMCs. The chain is built from TRBV7-9 and TRBJ2-7; 9 bases fit TRBD1. The TCR comes from a middle-aged man in good health and CMV-seropositive. The CDR3 nucleotides are TGTGCCAGCAGCTTGACAGGGGGCTACGAGCAGTACTTC. It yields the protein CASSLTGGYEQYF.